These 10 T cell receptor beta chains were sequenced from one sample in a study of radiation and T cells in renal cell carcinoma. Described time point: blood 2 weeks post-SBRT. Regarding treatment: 15 Gy SBRT to primary tumor, nephrectomy 4 weeks later. Profiled with immunoSEQ multiplex PCR; TCRdb holds only in-frame clones, not every one. The repertoire holds about 150,000 clones, with roughly 87% as singletons. The specimen was blood, collected from a patient whose treatment included radiotherapy and nephrectomy. These TCRs come from a woman aged 45-65 years with renal cell carcinoma.

This sequence joins TRBV7-9 and TRBJ2-7, with TRBD2 identical over 8 bases. CDR1 and CDR2 (germline): SEHNR, FQNEAQ (reference sequence). V shed 7 bases, J shed 4 bases, and the junction held 9 bases outside the gene matches. This CDR3 has 14 amino acids. CDR3 nucleotides: TGTGCCAGCACGCAGGCCGGGGGGGCTTACGAGCAGTACTTC. Its protein is CASTQAGGAYEQYF.

The chain joins TRBV6-5 to TRBJ2-3, with a tentative D call TRBD1 (6 bases). The CDR3 consists of 14 residues. Germline V gene sequence: CDR1 MNHEY, CDR2 SVGAGI. Trimming pared 2 bases from V and 3 bases from J, leaving 9 bases between. CDR3 DNA: TGTGCCAGCAGTTACGCCAGGGGTACAGATACGCAGTATTTT. The encoded protein is CASSYARGTDTQYF.

The chain is built from TRBV19 and TRBJ1-2; D gene ambiguous. The CDR3 is 14 amino acids. The germline CDR1 and CDR2 sequences are LNHDA and SQIVND (reference sequence). V gave up 5 bases and J gave up 0 bases, with 10 bases separating them. CDR3 nucleotides: TGTGCCAGTAGTCCATCCGGAGCTAACTATGGCTACACCTTC. Translated: CASSPSGANYGYTF.

The CDR3 protein is CASSSGAGEGYGYTF. CDR3 DNA sequence: TGTGCCAGTAGCTCGGGAGCAGGGGAAGGCTATGGCTACACCTTC. The chain recombines TRBV19 with TRBJ1-2, with D possibly TRBD1 on 6 matching bases. V was pared by 6 bases and J by 4 bases, with 18 bases between. Germline CDR1 and CDR2: LNHDA and SQIVND (reference sequence). CDR3 length: 15 residues.

The chain joins TRBV10-3 to TRBJ2-3; 15 bases fit TRBD2. With 6 bases clipped from V and 5 bases from J, the junction kept 3 bases outside the gene matches. In germline, CDR1 is ENHRY, CDR2 SYGVKD. CDR3 length: 15 residues. The CDR3 region is CAISRTSGGGDTQYF. The CDR3 nucleotides are TGTGCCATCAGCAGGACTAGCGGGGGGGGAGATACGCAGTATTTT.

This rearrangement joins TRBV19 to TRBJ2-6, with D perhaps matching TRBD2 (6 bases). The ends were cut back, 3 bases at V and 0 bases at J, with 15 bases in the middle. Germline assignment: CDR1 LNHDA and CDR2 SQIVND (reference sequence). The CDR3 has 18 residues. The CDR3 is CASSIGRGHLSGANVLTF. The CDR3 DNA follows: TGTGCCAGTAGTATTGGGCGGGGCCACCTCTCTGGGGCCAACGTCCTGACTTTC.

V and J are TRBV19 and TRBJ1-1; 7 positions agree with TRBD1. In germline, CDR1 is LNHDA, CDR2 SQIVND (reference sequence). The CDR3 runs to 15 residues. Trimming at V came to 8 bases and at J to 0 bases, leaving 9 bases not matched to a gene. CDR3 protein: CASAGTEMLNTEAFF. CDR3 sequence (DNA): TGTGCCAGTGCCGGGACAGAAATGCTGAACACTGAAGCTTTCTTT.

This clone was counted a single time. The genes are TRBV6-6 and TRBJ2-5; the D is unclear. Germline loops: CDR1 MNHNY, CDR2 SVGAGI (reference sequence). With 0 bases removed from V and 9 bases from J, the gap between germline ends came to 14 bases. The CDR3 covers 14 residues. As DNA, the CDR3 is TGTGCCAGCAGTTACTCTTCGCAGGTCAAGGCCCAGTACTTC. Translation: CASSYSSQVKAQYF.

Regarding this clone: Other DNA sequences in the same sample also yield this CDR3. This rearrangement joins TRBV19 to TRBJ1-4; 7 nucleotides match TRBD1. The CDR3 spans 13 residues. J gave up 7 bases and V 3 bases, and 2 bases lay outside the gene matches. Germline loops: CDR1 LNHDA, CDR2 SQIVND (reference sequence). The DNA of the CDR3 is TGTGCCAGTAGTATTTCAGGGGGTGAAAAACTGTTTTTT. It translates to CASSISGGEKLFF.

The rearrangement joins TRBV9 to TRBJ1-1; no clear D. The CDR3 has 15 amino acids. Germline CDR1 SGDLS, CDR2 YYNGEE. The V end was cut by 0 bases, the J end by 0 bases, with 9 bases between. CDR3 DNA sequence: TGTGCCAGCAGCGTAGTTGACGCCATGAACACTGAAGCTTTCTTT. Its protein product is CASSVVDAMNTEAFF.